Sequencing of this T cell receptor (beta chain) was carried out in a study of control samples from healthy donors and cancer patients (dated by TCRdb to about 2020). This clone was observed once. Its target antigen remains unknown. Per-nucleotide qualities are absent, and no much larger clonotype sits a single base away. Library creation used the immunoSEQ multiplex PCR assay. In TCRdb, the immuneACCESS table is reduced to in-frame sequences with V and J assigned. These tables do not hold every clone; where another copy was compared, an unresolved V gene accounts for under half, and the others remain unexplained. Across this sample there are about 140,000 clones, with more than 85% seen only once. The top ten clones comprise 8% to 9.5% of the sample. The receptor was derived from a woman aged 25 to 45 in good health. The sample consisted of blood.

The nucleotides are TGTGCCAGCTCACCACTTCGGGACGCTGAGGGTTGGGAAAAACTGTTTTTT. Translated, this gives CASSPLRDAEGWEKLFF. The chain employs TRBV18 and TRBJ1-4, with TRBD1 as a weak D call on 5 bases. Its CDR3 holds 17 amino acids, cysteine through phenylalanine. The read is trimmed to its CDR3 DNA, 51 bases read in frame from base 1. Sequences KGHSH (CDR1) and LQKENI (CDR2) are obtained from the germline V gene. Deletion took 1 base off V and 8 bases off J, with a span of 20 bases between the germline ends. This CDR3, with the reference TRBV18 and TRBJ1-4 proteins standing in past its ends, gives the full variable domain NAGVMQNPRHLVRRRGQEARLRCSPMKGHSHVYWYRQLPEEGLKFMVYLQKENIIDESGMPKERFSAEFPKEGPSILRIQQVVRGDSAAYFCASSPLRDAEGWEKLFFGSGTQLSVL.